This TCR beta chain was recorded in a study of T cell repertoires in cytomegalovirus infection. Study background: Public signatures in TCR beta pointed to CMV infection and matching HLA type. General study findings and limits: Dominating the ex vivo response were HLA-C-restricted CMV-specific TCR beta clonotypes.

The germline V gene has CDR1 LNHDA and CDR2 SQIVND (reference sequence). The CDR3 has 12 residues. V dropped 3 bases and J dropped 8 bases, with 5 bases sitting between them. With respect to this clonotype: The target antigen is unknown. As the CDR3 is not closed by the conserved phenylalanine or tryptophan, this likely results from a read error.

TCRdb re-derived calls from the reads in MiXCR, one entry per CDR3 protein. The repertoire holds 740,000 or so distinct CDR3 sequences, 35% seen once, with about 2.8% in the top ten. Sequenced sample: PBMCs. This chain joins TRBV19 and TRBJ1-6, with no clear D. The receptor was derived from a human donor in good health (CMV status not recorded). Some clones in this sample may be carry-over from other donors' samples. Written as DNA, the CDR3 is TGTGCCAGTAGTATTTGGGATTCACCCCTCCACTTG. As protein: CASSIWDSPLHL.